Listed here are 31 T cell receptor beta chains from one sample, sequenced in a study of radiation and T cells in renal cell carcinoma. Method: immunoSEQ multiplex PCR; TCRdb's copy keeps in-frame clones and lacks some. This table has approximately 79,000 clones, 82% appearing once. Time point in this sample: blood 2 weeks post-SBRT. Regarding treatment: 15 Gy SBRT to primary tumor, nephrectomy 4 weeks later. The specimen comprised blood, sampled from a patient whose treatment included radiotherapy and nephrectomy. These receptors originate from a man aged 60 to 69 with renal cell carcinoma.

J is TRBJ2-1 and V is TRBV7-8; 7 nucleotides match TRBD1. This CDR3 has 14 amino acids. Germline values: CDR1 SGHVS, CDR2 FQNEAQ. The V and J ends lost 1 base and 7 bases, in that order; junction bases with no gene match: 4. The CDR3 DNA reads TGTGCCAGCAGCTTAGAGGGGGCGCGGAATGAGCAGTTCTTC. This encodes CASSLEGARNEQFF.

The V and J genes are TRBV7-2 and TRBJ1-2; the D is unclear. V was clipped by 1 base and J by 2 bases, with 8 bases between them. CDR3 length: 14 residues. Germline values: CDR1 SGHTA, CDR2 FQGNSA. CDR3 sequence: CASSLVFENYGYTF. In DNA form, the CDR3 reads TGTGCCAGCAGCTTAGTCTTCGAGAACTATGGCTACACCTTC.

J is TRBJ2-3 and V is TRBV29-1; D ambiguous. CDR3 length: 13 amino acids. V lost 0 bases to trimming and J lost 4 bases, with 8 bases between them. Per the germline V gene, CDR1 is SQVTM and CDR2 is ANQGSEA. The CDR3 nucleotides read TGCAGCGTTGAAGAATCACAATCAGATACGCAGTATTTT. Translation gives CSVEESQSDTQYF.

In regard to this clone: The junction differs from germline at one of its ends, possibly a read error. This chain joins TRBV11-2 and TRBJ2-7; D might be TRBD2 (6 bases). Germline assignment: CDR1 SGHAT and CDR2 FQNNGV. The CDR3 has 11 residues. CDR3 bases: TGTGCCAGCAGCTTAGGCGGGGTCTTTGGCTTC. It encodes CASSLGGVFGF.

The rearrangement links TRBV10-2 to TRBJ1-5; 9 nucleotides align to TRBD1. The CDR3 covers 15 residues. Trimming at V came to 5 bases and at J to 5 bases, leaving 7 bases not matched to a gene. CDR1 is WSHSY and CDR2 is SAAADI in the germline V gene. CDR3 DNA: TGCGCCAGCAGTCCCCGGGACAGGGTATATCAGCCCCAGCATTTT. It is translated as CASSPRDRVYQPQHF.

This clone has only a few counts. The chain has TRBV28 and TRBJ1-2; D not certain. The V and J ends lost 8 bases and 4 bases respectively, with 17 bases between them. Germline V CDR1 and CDR2: MDHEN, SYDVKM. The CDR3 has 14 residues. The CDR3 spells CASHYRGPGYGYTF. CDR3 nucleotides: TGTGCCAGCCACTACCGGGGTCCGGGCTATGGCTACACCTTC.

CDR3 nucleotide sequence: TGCGCCAGCAGTGGACCTACCAGCAAAAACATTCAGTACTTC. This codes for CASSGPTSKNIQYF. The chain uses TRBV10-1 and TRBJ2-4; the D is unclear. The germline V gene encodes CDR1 WNHNN and CDR2 SYGVQD (reference sequence). Trimming cost V 4 bases and J 3 bases, with 10 bases left between them. The CDR3 contains 14 residues.

The chain has TRBV4-3 and TRBJ2-2; D might be TRBD2 (5 bases). This CDR3 contains 14 residues. CDR1 and CDR2 from the germline V gene are LGHNA and YSLEER. Trimming cost V 2 bases and J 7 bases, with 11 bases left between them. CDR3 sequence (DNA): TGCGCCAGCAGCCAATCGCTACTAGGCGGGGAGCTGTTTTTT. It codes for CASSQSLLGGELFF.

The gene calls are TRBV29-1 and TRBJ2-3, with 13 bases identical to TRBD2. Germline lookup yields CDR1 SQVTM and CDR2 ANQGSEA. With 4 bases clipped from V and 4 bases from J, the junction kept 5 bases outside the gene matches. The CDR3 is 15 amino acids. CDR3 coding DNA: TGCAGCGTTGGGACTAGCGGGAGATGGGCAGATACGCAGTATTTT. Its translation is CSVGTSGRWADTQYF.

This chain uses TRBV10-3 with TRBJ2-7; 10 bases map to TRBD1. This CDR3 has 15 amino acids. The V gene end was trimmed by 3 bases and the J gene end by 7 bases; junction bases not matched to a gene: 9. Germline lookup yields CDR1 ENHRY and CDR2 SYGVKD. CDR3 DNA sequence: TGTGCCATCAGTGACCCGGGACAGGGGCTCGGGGAGCAGTACTTC. It yields the protein CAISDPGQGLGEQYF.

The chain combines TRBV18 with TRBJ1-5; TRBD1 might be the D (5 bases). This CDR3 comprises 15 residues. Trimming took off 1 base at V and 11 bases at J, with 18 bases between the two ends. Germline CDR1 reads KGHSH; CDR2 reads LQKENI. The CDR3 DNA follows: TGTGCCAGCTCACCACTCGGCGACAGCGCGGGAACCCAGCATTTT. Protein sequence: CASSPLGDSAGTQHF.

The chain combines TRBV5-1 with TRBJ2-7, with a tentative D call TRBD2 (5 bases). Looked up from germline, CDR1 is SGHRS and CDR2 is YFSETQ. V was clipped by 1 base and J by 1 base, with 12 bases between them. The CDR3 extends over 15 amino acids. For the CDR3, the DNA is TGCGCCAGCAGCTTGATCGGTCGGGAATCCTACGAGCAGTACTTC. As protein: CASSLIGRESYEQYF.

This rearrangement joins TRBV18 to TRBJ2-7; 14 bases are shared with TRBD2. CDR1 KGHSH and CDR2 LQKENI come from the germline V gene. CDR3 length: 15 amino acids. The J segment lost 5 bases and the V segment lost 3 bases, leaving 3 bases of the junction unmatched. The CDR3 DNA follows: TGTGCCAGCTCACCGCCGGGACTAGCGGGAGACGAGCAGTACTTC. The encoded protein is CASSPPGLAGDEQYF.

This clone came up once. The J gene is TRBJ2-2, the V gene TRBV12-5; no reliable D call. Germline V gives CDR1 LGHNT, CDR2 FRNRAP. Trimming stripped 1 base from V and 5 bases from J, with 5 bases between. This CDR3 comprises 13 residues. The CDR3 loop is CASGLDQTGELFF. The CDR3 coding sequence is TGTGCTAGTGGTTTGGACCAAACCGGGGAGCTGTTTTTT.

This chain joins TRBV27 and TRBJ2-1; D remains unclear. Per the germline V gene, CDR1 is MNHEY and CDR2 is SMNVEV (reference sequence). This CDR3 region has 16 residues. The V end lost 7 bases, the J end lost 7 bases, and 23 bases lay between the germline ends. This CDR3 is CASIQRTGVPKNEQFF. The CDR3 nucleotides read TGTGCCAGCATCCAGAGGACCGGAGTCCCGAAGAATGAGCAGTTCTTC.

This clone came up once. V is TRBV19 and J is TRBJ2-1; 14 bases line up with TRBD2. Trimming took 6 bases from V and 9 from J; bases not matched to a gene: 10. Germline V gives CDR1 LNHDA, CDR2 SQIVND (reference sequence). The CDR3 has 16 amino acids. The CDR3 protein is CASSPGLAGVGGEQFF. In DNA, the CDR3 is TGTGCCAGTAGCCCGGGACTAGCGGGAGTCGGGGGTGAGCAGTTCTTC.

The chain couples TRBV5-1 to TRBJ2-1; maybe TRBD2 (6 bases). Germline-derived CDR1 and CDR2 are SGHRS and YFSETQ. The CDR3 is 16 residues long. Between the trimmed V and J ends, which lost 0 bases and 1 base, there was a span of 11 bases. The CDR3 is CASSLAGVGSYNEQFF. The CDR3 nucleotides read TGCGCCAGCAGCTTGGCGGGAGTGGGGTCCTACAATGAGCAGTTCTTC.

The chain has TRBV7-6 and TRBJ2-1, with 9 bases identical to TRBD1. The CDR3 is 15 residues long. Trimming removed 5 bases from V and 5 bases from J; junction bases left unmatched: 7. CDR1 and CDR2 (germline): SGHVS, FNYEAQ. The CDR3 DNA reads TGTGCCAGCAGCGGGACAGGGTCGTTCCACAATGAGCAGTTCTTC. Encoded protein: CASSGTGSFHNEQFF.

This clone occurred a few times. The chain uses TRBV7-6 and TRBJ2-5; TRBD2 matches 7 bases. Germline assignment: CDR1 SGHVS and CDR2 FNYEAQ. V lost 8 bases, J lost 4 bases, and 4 bases stayed unmatched. The CDR3 contains 12 residues. For the CDR3, the DNA is TGTGCCAGCGGACTAGAGGGAGAGACCCAGTACTTC. Translated, it gives CASGLEGETQYF.

This clone was seen a single time. Here the CDR3 reads CASFARTNSRDTQYF. The CDR3 DNA sequence: TGTGCCAGCTTCGCCCGGACAAACTCGAGAGATACGCAGTATTTT. V usage is TRBV27 and J usage is TRBJ2-3, with D possibly TRBD1 on 5 matching bases. Trimming shortened V by 8 bases and J by 5 bases, and 20 bases separated the two germline ends. Germline V gene data show CDR1 as MNHEY and CDR2 as SMNVEV (reference sequence). The CDR3 consists of 15 residues.

This sequence joins TRBV25-1 and TRBJ1-5, with D tentatively TRBD1 (5 bases). This CDR3 is 14 amino acids long. Germline CDR1 is MGHDK and CDR2 is SYGVNS. The ends were cut back, 4 bases at V and 2 bases at J, with 9 bases in the middle. CDR3 in amino acids: CASSGRGGNQPQHF. As DNA, the CDR3 is TGTGCCAGCAGTGGAAGGGGTGGCAATCAGCCCCAGCATTTT.

The rearrangement links TRBV7-6 to TRBJ2-5; possible D gene TRBD1, 5 bases. CDR1 is SGHVS, CDR2 FNYEAQ, per germline. Trimming removed 0 bases from V and 4 bases from J, with 12 bases in between. The CDR3 totals 15 residues. The CDR3 nucleotides are TGTGCCAGCAGCTTAGCCCCCCTTCAGGGAGAGACCCAGTACTTC. This gives the protein CASSLAPLQGETQYF. Combining the CDR3 with reference TRBV7-6 and TRBJ2-5 gives the whole variable domain GAGVSQSPRYKVTKRGQDVALRCDPISGHVSLYWYRQALGQGPEFLTYFNYEAQQDKSGLPNDRFSAERPEGSISTLTIQRTEQRDSAMYRCASSLAPLQGETQYFGPGTRLLVL.

CDR3 sequence: CASSGTSGRYEQYF. CDR3 coding DNA: TGTGCCAGCAGTGGGACTAGCGGGAGGTACGAGCAGTACTTC. The genes are TRBV2 and TRBJ2-7; 14 nucleotides agree with TRBD2. V lost 4 bases, J lost 4 bases, and 0 bases stayed unmatched. Germline CDR1 reads SNHLY; CDR2 reads FYNNEI. CDR3 size: 14 residues.

This chain connects TRBV7-9 to TRBJ1-3, with TRBD1 matching 9 bases. Germline CDR1 is SEHNR and CDR2 is FQNEAQ (reference sequence). The CDR3 length is 16 residues. Trimming cost V 5 bases and J 7 bases; bases outside gene matches: 12. This CDR3 reads CASSQLWTGVRNTIYF. The CDR3 DNA is TGTGCCAGCAGCCAGCTCTGGACAGGGGTAAGGAACACCATATATTTT.

V and J are TRBV19 and TRBJ2-5, with 8 bases aligning to TRBD2. The V gene end was trimmed by 9 bases and the J gene end by 0 bases; junction bases not matched to a gene: 9. The CDR3 spans 15 residues. CDR1 and CDR2 (germline): LNHDA, SQIVND (reference sequence). The CDR3 DNA reads TGTGCCAGCGGGGATAGCGGGGAGTACCAAGAGACCCAGTACTTC. This encodes CASGDSGEYQETQYF.

V gene TRBV28 combines with J gene TRBJ2-2; D possibly corresponds to TRBD2 (6 bases). Germline V gene data show CDR1 as MDHEN and CDR2 as SYDVKM. The CDR3 has 16 amino acids. Trimming stripped 4 bases from V and 5 bases from J, with 17 bases between. The CDR3 loop reads CASSSSDGSFTGELFF. The CDR3 region has the DNA TGTGCCAGCAGTTCTAGCGACGGGAGTTTTACCGGGGAGCTGTTTTTT.

The chain combines TRBV19 with TRBJ2-1, with D perhaps being TRBD1 or TRBD2 (7 bases each). Trimming took off 3 bases at V and 7 bases at J, with 22 bases between the two ends. This CDR3 has 17 amino acids. Per germline, CDR1 LNHDA and CDR2 SQIVND (reference sequence). In nucleotides, the CDR3 is TGTGCCAGTAGTATCTTAGGCGGGGGACAGACGGGGAATGAGCAGTTCTTC. Its translation: CASSILGGGQTGNEQFF.

V is TRBV29-1 and J is TRBJ2-3; 9 nucleotides match TRBD2. V shed 2 bases, J shed 2 bases, and the junction held 17 bases outside the gene matches. In germline, CDR1 is SQVTM, CDR2 ANQGSEA. The CDR3 is 19 residues long. The CDR3 reads CSVERGAGGPTDTTDTQYF. For the CDR3, the DNA is TGCAGCGTTGAACGGGGGGCGGGAGGGCCGACAGACACCACAGATACGCAGTATTTT.

V and J are TRBV28 and TRBJ2-7; the D gene is possibly TRBD2 (7 bases). V dropped 8 bases and J dropped 0 bases, with 8 bases sitting between them. The length of the CDR3 is 12 residues. The V gene's germline CDR1 is MDHEN and CDR2 SYDVKM. CDR3 amino acids: CASGGASYEQYF. CDR3 nucleotides: TGTGCCAGCGGGGGGGCCTCCTACGAGCAGTACTTC.

This sequence joins TRBV28 and TRBJ2-6, with TRBD1 matching over 8 bases. The CDR3 extends over 17 amino acids. Unmatched junction bases numbered 10, after V lost 5 bases and J lost 4 bases. The germline gives CDR1 MDHEN, CDR2 SYDVKM. The CDR3 sequence is CASSHRGQGSGANVLTF. CDR3 nucleotide sequence: TGTGCCAGCAGTCACCGCGGACAGGGTTCGGGGGCCAACGTCCTGACTTTC.

There are a few counts of this clone. The genes are TRBV20-1 and TRBJ1-2; D not certain. Germline values: CDR1 DFQATT, CDR2 SNEGSKA (reference sequence). The CDR3 spans 9 residues. Trimming stripped 3 bases from V and 13 bases from J, with 9 bases between. CDR3 sequence (DNA): TGCAGTGCTAGGCCCCCACTCACCTTC. Its protein is CSARPPLTF.